The 32 T cell receptor beta chains in this list originate from one sample, sequenced in a study of cytomegalovirus exposure and HLA in healthy donors. The PCR employed 60 Vbeta primers together with 13 Jbeta primers. The repertoire was sequenced with immunoSEQ multiplex PCR; TCRdb's copy has only in-frame clones and lacks some. This sample contains tens of thousands of clones. Sequencing was done on a sample of PBMCs. The receptors derive from a woman between 35 and 50 years old in good health and CMV-seronegative.

The V and J genes are TRBV30 and TRBJ1-1, with 8 bases that match TRBD1. CDR1 is GTSNPN and CDR2 is SVGIG in the germline V gene (reference sequence). This CDR3 is 16 amino acids long. V lost 6 bases to trimming and J lost 1 base; unmatched junction nucleotides: 13. In DNA, the CDR3 is TGTGCCTGTCTCCCTGGACAGGGAATACCGAACACTGAAGCTTTCTTT. It yields the protein CACLPGQGIPNTEAFF.

V and J are TRBV30 and TRBJ1-4, with D perhaps matching TRBD1 (5 bases). Per the germline V gene, CDR1 is GTSNPN and CDR2 is SVGIG (reference sequence). Trimming took 1 base from V and 8 from J, leaving 11 bases between them. The CDR3 has 13 amino acids. This CDR3 reads CAWSDTGAEKLFF. The CDR3 DNA is TGTGCCTGGAGTGATACAGGTGCCGAAAAACTGTTTTTT.

J is TRBJ2-3 and V is TRBV28; 7 nucleotides agree with TRBD1. The CDR3 runs to 12 residues. Germline V gene lookup returns CDR1 MDHEN and CDR2 SYDVKM. The ends lost 8 bases at V and 4 bases at J; junction bases unmatched: 3. CDR3 DNA sequence: TGTGCCAGCCAACAGGGGTCAGATACGCAGTATTTT. Protein: CASQQGSDTQYF.

V is TRBV19 and J is TRBJ2-1; a weak D match, TRBD1 (6 bases). Trimming took off 6 bases at V and 3 bases at J, with 12 bases between the two ends. The CDR3 consists of 14 residues. The V gene's germline CDR1 is LNHDA and CDR2 SQIVND (reference sequence). CDR3: CASRIQDSYNEQFF. As DNA, the CDR3 is TGTGCCAGTAGAATACAGGACAGCTACAATGAGCAGTTCTTC.

The chain couples TRBV6-1 to TRBJ2-1, with 8 nucleotides matching TRBD2. Germline V gives CDR1 MNHNS, CDR2 SASEGT. This CDR3 has 15 amino acids. V was pared by 2 bases and J by 7 bases, with 7 bases of the junction left unmatched. The CDR3 loop is CASSEPGLVQNEQFF. CDR3 nucleotides: TGTGCCAGCAGTGAACCGGGACTAGTCCAAAATGAGCAGTTCTTC.

The genes are TRBV13 and TRBJ2-7; D is perhaps TRBD2 (5 bases). CDR3 length: 14 residues. V was pared by 5 bases and J by 2 bases, with 13 bases between. In germline, CDR1 is PRHDT, CDR2 FYEKMQ (reference sequence). CDR3 protein: CASSDPEAPYEQYF. The CDR3 DNA reads TGTGCCAGCAGCGACCCGGAGGCGCCCTACGAGCAGTACTTC.

This CDR3 reads CASSSGQEGSPLHF. The CDR3 DNA sequence: TGTGCCAGCAGTTCGGGACAGGAGGGATCACCCCTCCACTTT. V usage is TRBV6-5 and J usage is TRBJ1-6, with TRBD1 matching over 8 bases. From germline, CDR1 is MNHEY and CDR2 SVGAGI. The CDR3 extends over 14 amino acids. V was clipped by 4 bases and J by 10 bases; unmatched bases: 6.

The chain couples TRBV5-6 to TRBJ1-5, with D possibly matching TRBD1 (5 bases). The V gene lost 3 bases and the J gene lost 6 bases, with 7 bases spanning the gap. CDR3 length equals 12 residues. Germline CDR1 reads SGHDT; CDR2 reads YYEEEE. The CDR3 sequence is CASSWGGQPQHF. In nucleotides, the CDR3 is TGTGCCAGCAGCTGGGGGGGTCAGCCCCAGCATTTT. Together with reference TRBV5-6 and TRBJ1-5, the CDR3 gives the full variable domain: DAGVTQSPTHLIKTRGQQVTLRCSPKSGHDTVSWYQQALGQGPQFIFQYYEEEERQRGNFPDRFSGHQFPNYSSELNVNALLLGDSALYLCASSWGGQPQHFGDGTRLSIL.

The rearrangement links TRBV7-9 to TRBJ2-1; weak D call: TRBD1 (5 bases). V lost 5 bases, J lost 8 bases, and 10 bases lay in between. This CDR3 contains 12 residues. In germline, CDR1 is SEHNR, CDR2 FQNEAQ (reference sequence). The CDR3 protein is CASSKQGDEQFF. The CDR3 DNA reads as TGTGCCAGCAGCAAGCAGGGCGATGAGCAGTTCTTC.

To note about this clone: Mismatch with germline at one junction end may stem from a read error. Other DNA sequences of this sample code for an identical CDR3. The chain combines TRBV7-6 with TRBJ1-6, with D possibly TRBD1 on 6 matching bases. Germline V gene lookup returns CDR1 SGHVS and CDR2 FNYEAQ. This CDR3 is built from 16 residues. The CDR3 DNA follows: TGTGCCAGCAGCTTAAATACAGGGATCAATAATTCACCCCTACACTTT. Protein sequence: CASSLNTGINNSPLHF.

The rearrangement uses TRBV28 and TRBJ2-7; TRBD2 aligns across 7 bases. The CDR3 totals 15 residues. With V trimmed by 5 bases and J by 0 bases, 7 bases remained unmatched. The germline CDR1 and CDR2 sequences are MDHEN and SYDVKM. CDR3 nucleotides: TGTGCCAGCAGTAGCGGGACCGCCCACTCCTACGAGCAGTACTTC. This sequence encodes CASSSGTAHSYEQYF.

The rearrangement joins TRBV28 to TRBJ1-5, with 7 bases matching TRBD1. This CDR3 has 15 residues. The V segment lost 5 bases and the J segment 0 bases; nucleotides outside the gene matches: 4. Germline V gene data show CDR1 as MDHEN and CDR2 as SYDVKM. The CDR3 DNA reads TGTGCCAGCAGTCCATACAGGGGTAGCAATCAGCCCCAGCATTTT. Amino acid sequence: CASSPYRGSNQPQHF.

The chain recombines TRBV5-8 with TRBJ2-3; 9 bases line up with TRBD2. J gave up 4 bases and V 3 bases, and 6 bases lay outside the gene matches. This CDR3 has 15 amino acids. The germline gives CDR1 SGHTS, CDR2 YDEGEE. The CDR3 nucleotides read TGTGCCAGCAGCTCGAGCGGGGGGTTGGCAGATACGCAGTATTTT. Translating it yields CASSSSGGLADTQYF. The complete variable domain, with remaining parts taken from reference TRBV5-8 and TRBJ2-3, reads EAGVTQSPTHLIKTRGQQATLRCSPISGHTSVYWYQQALGLGLQFLLWYDEGEERNRGNFPPRFSGRQFPNYSSELNVNALELEDSALYLCASSSSGGLADTQYFGPGTRLTVL.

To note about this clone: One junction end disagrees with the germline gene, perhaps due to a read error. The chain has TRBV20-1 and TRBJ1-1, with D possibly TRBD1 on 5 matching bases. The germline gives CDR1 DFQATT, CDR2 SNEGSKA (reference sequence). CDR3 length: 11 residues. CDR3 sequence: CSALGGSDAFF. CDR3 in DNA: TGCAGTGCTCTCGGGGGATCTGACGCTTTCTTT.

The genes are TRBV4-3 and TRBJ1-2; TRBD1 matches 11 bases. The CDR3 is 18 residues long. J was trimmed by 6 bases and V by 3 bases; bases with no gene match: 15. Germline-derived CDR1 and CDR2 are LGHNA and YSLEER. The CDR3 loop reads CASSQDRGLGGKWNGYTF. The CDR3 region has the DNA TGCGCCAGCAGCCAGGACAGGGGGCTCGGGGGCAAATGGAATGGCTACACCTTC.

The rearrangement links TRBV6-5 to TRBJ1-3; D possibly corresponds to TRBD1 (5 bases). The CDR3 loop spans 15 amino acids. Germline-derived CDR1 and CDR2 are MNHEY and SVGAGI. Trimming shortened V by 5 bases and J by 0 bases, and 11 bases separated the two germline ends. In DNA, the CDR3 is TGTGCCAGCAGTACCAGGGCCCTCTCTGGAAACACCATATATTTT. Translating gives CASSTRALSGNTIYF.

The rearrangement links TRBV25-1 to TRBJ2-7; TRBD1 matches 8 bases. Unmatched junction bases numbered 6, after V lost 1 base and J lost 7 bases. Looked up from germline, CDR1 is MGHDK and CDR2 is SYGVNS. The CDR3 length is 14 residues. CDR3 sequence: CASSESDRVGEQYF. CDR3 bases: TGTGCCAGCAGTGAATCGGACAGGGTGGGGGAGCAGTACTTC.

The chain joins TRBV4-3 to TRBJ1-2; D possibly corresponds to TRBD1 (5 bases). CDR1 is LGHNA and CDR2 is YSLEER in the germline V gene. This CDR3 contains 14 residues. The V end was cut by 6 bases, the J end by 8 bases, with 19 bases between. The CDR3 DNA follows: TGCGCCAGCAGTACTAAAGGGGCTGCAGGGGGCTACACCTTC. Protein sequence: CASSTKGAAGGYTF.

The chain combines TRBV7-8 with TRBJ2-6; TRBD2 matches 7 bases. This CDR3 comprises 18 residues. The V segment lost 3 bases and the J segment 1 base; nucleotides outside the gene matches: 9. Germline CDR1 reads SGHVS; CDR2 reads FQNEAQ. CDR3 residues: CASSFRAGIGSGANVLTF. The CDR3 DNA reads as TGTGCCAGCAGCTTTCGAGCGGGAATTGGGTCTGGGGCCAACGTCCTGACTTTC.

CDR3 nucleotide sequence: TGTGCCAGCAGCCAAGAACGCCCACCGACTAGCGGGAGTCCCCACGAGCAGTACTTC. Translation: CASSQERPPTSGSPHEQYF. The chain uses TRBV4-2 and TRBJ2-7, with TRBD2 matching 12 bases. CDR1 is LGHNA and CDR2 is YNFKEQ in the germline V gene. V lost 0 bases to trimming and J lost 5 bases; unmatched junction nucleotides: 14. The CDR3 is 19 residues long.

The chain has TRBV5-1 and TRBJ1-6; 7 positions agree with TRBD1. The germline V gene encodes CDR1 SGHRS and CDR2 YFSETQ. V shed 4 bases and J 10 bases; nucleotides not matched to a gene: 8. The CDR3 spans 14 residues. CDR3 in amino acids: CASSPGQEQSPLHF. The CDR3, as DNA: TGCGCCAGCAGCCCCGGACAGGAACAGTCACCCCTCCACTTT.

V gene TRBV13 combines with J gene TRBJ2-7; D gene uncertain. CDR1 and CDR2 from the germline V gene are PRHDT and FYEKMQ (reference sequence). This CDR3 is built from 13 residues. V was pared by 1 base and J by 3 bases, with 7 bases between. DNA of the CDR3: TGTGCCAGCAGCTTAGTGTTCGGCTACGAGCAGTACTTC. It is translated as CASSLVFGYEQYF.

CDR3 bases: TGTGCCAGCAGCTTGGACTCTATCAGGGGAAACTATGGCTACACCTTC. It specifies CASSLDSIRGNYGYTF. The V gene is TRBV5-4, the J gene TRBJ1-2, with D perhaps TRBD1 (6 bases). The CDR3 runs 16 residues. Per germline, CDR1 SGHNT and CDR2 YYREEE (reference sequence). The germline V and J ends were trimmed by 0 bases and 2 bases, with 14 bases remaining between them.

The chain combines TRBV18 with TRBJ1-1; D remains ambiguous. Germline V lookup: CDR1 KGHSH, CDR2 LQKENI. The CDR3 has 15 residues. The ends were cut back, 2 bases at V and 2 bases at J, with 12 bases in the middle. CDR3 residues: CASSPNSGSNTEAFF. Written as DNA, the CDR3 is TGTGCCAGCTCACCAAATAGCGGGTCTAACACTGAAGCTTTCTTT.

The chain employs TRBV18 and TRBJ1-2; 7 bases align to TRBD1. The J segment lost 5 bases and the V segment lost 1 base, leaving 10 bases of the junction unmatched. Germline V lookup: CDR1 KGHSH, CDR2 LQKENI. This CDR3 is built from 16 residues. The CDR3 bases are TGTGCCAGCTCACCACGGGACAGCCGAGGGCCATATGGCTACACCTTC. It yields the protein CASSPRDSRGPYGYTF.

This chain joins TRBV30 and TRBJ1-1; 9 nucleotides align to TRBD1. Trimming at V came to 3 bases and at J to 4 bases, leaving 6 bases not matched to a gene. The CDR3 contains 14 residues. CDR1 is GTSNPN, CDR2 SVGIG, per germline (reference sequence). The CDR3 bases are TGTGCCTGGAGACAGGGGGCATTTGGCACTGAAGCTTTCTTT. Its protein product is CAWRQGAFGTEAFF.

This chain links TRBV19 with TRBJ2-5; 11 bases match TRBD1. This CDR3 comprises 16 residues. The junction had 7 bases not matched to a gene; V was cut back by 3 bases and J by 4 bases. Germline values: CDR1 LNHDA, CDR2 SQIVND (reference sequence). This CDR3 reads CASSIRGDRGVETQYF. CDR3 nucleotide sequence: TGTGCCAGTAGTATTCGCGGGGACAGGGGGGTAGAGACCCAGTACTTC.

The chain uses TRBV13 and TRBJ1-2; TRBD1 matches 10 bases. The CDR3 spans 15 residues. The V and J ends lost 5 bases and 4 bases, in that order; junction bases with no gene match: 7. Looked up from germline, CDR1 is PRHDT and CDR2 is FYEKMQ (reference sequence). In DNA form, the CDR3 reads TGTGCCAGCAGCCCGACAGGGGGCGCCGGCTATGGCTACACCTTC. Its protein product is CASSPTGGAGYGYTF.

The chain has TRBV29-1 and TRBJ2-5; D remains ambiguous. Germline CDR1 reads SQVTM; CDR2 reads ANQGSEA. CDR3 length: 11 amino acids. V lost 6 bases, J lost 5 bases, and 10 bases lay in between. The CDR3 here is CSVKFAETQYF. The CDR3 DNA follows: TGCAGCGTGAAATTCGCGGAGACCCAGTACTTC.

The chain uses TRBV6-1 and TRBJ1-2; D not certain. Germline-derived CDR1 and CDR2 are MNHNS and SASEGT. V was pared by 3 bases and J by 4 bases, with 18 bases between. The CDR3 consists of 16 residues. CDR3 nucleotide sequence: TGTGCCAGCAGTGACCGATTTTGGGAGCCCAGCTATGGCTACACCTTC. This translates into CASSDRFWEPSYGYTF.

The chain couples TRBV19 to TRBJ2-1; 9 positions agree with TRBD1. In germline, CDR1 is LNHDA, CDR2 SQIVND (reference sequence). The CDR3 consists of 13 residues. Losses at the gene ends were 7 bases for V and 3 bases for J; bases not matched to a gene: 1. The CDR3 coding sequence is TGTGCCAGTACGACAGGGGGCTACAATGAGCAGTTCTTC. Translating it yields CASTTGGYNEQFF.

This chain uses TRBV28 with TRBJ2-7; 7 bases line up with TRBD2. Germline lookup yields CDR1 MDHEN and CDR2 SYDVKM. CDR3 length equals 15 residues. Unmatched junction bases numbered 8, after V lost 3 bases and J lost 3 bases. CDR3 bases: TGTGCCAGCAGTTTTTCCTTTGGGGGGGACTACGAGCAGTACTTC. Protein product: CASSFSFGGDYEQYF.